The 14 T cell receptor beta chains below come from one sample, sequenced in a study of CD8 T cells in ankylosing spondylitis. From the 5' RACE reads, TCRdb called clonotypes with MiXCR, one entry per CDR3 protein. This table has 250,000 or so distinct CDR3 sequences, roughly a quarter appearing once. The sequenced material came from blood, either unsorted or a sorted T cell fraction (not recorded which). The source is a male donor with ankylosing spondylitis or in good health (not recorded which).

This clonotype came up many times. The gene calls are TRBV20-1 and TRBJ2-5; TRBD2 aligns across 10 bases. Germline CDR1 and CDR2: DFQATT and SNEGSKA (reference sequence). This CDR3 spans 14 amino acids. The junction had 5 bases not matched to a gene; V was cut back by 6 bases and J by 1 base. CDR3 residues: CSASSGGIQETQYF. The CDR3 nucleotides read TGCAGTGCCTCTAGCGGGGGAATCCAAGAGACCCAGTACTTC.

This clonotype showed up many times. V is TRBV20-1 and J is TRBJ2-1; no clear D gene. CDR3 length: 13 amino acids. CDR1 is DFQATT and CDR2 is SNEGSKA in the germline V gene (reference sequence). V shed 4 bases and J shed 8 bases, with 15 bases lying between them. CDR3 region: CSATGRLRDEQFF. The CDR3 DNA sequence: TGCAGTGCTACCGGCAGGTTAAGGGATGAGCAGTTCTTC.

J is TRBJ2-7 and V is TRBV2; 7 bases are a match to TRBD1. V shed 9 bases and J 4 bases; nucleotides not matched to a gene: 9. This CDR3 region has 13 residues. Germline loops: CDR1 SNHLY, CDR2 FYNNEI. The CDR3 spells CASRDSLIYEQYF. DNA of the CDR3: TGTGCCAGTCGGGACAGCCTTATTTACGAGCAGTACTTC.

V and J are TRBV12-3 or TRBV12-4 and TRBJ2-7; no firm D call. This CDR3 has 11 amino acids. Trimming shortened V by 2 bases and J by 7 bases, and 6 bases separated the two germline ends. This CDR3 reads CASSLHGEQYF. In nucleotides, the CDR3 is TGTGCCAGCAGTTTACACGGGGAGCAGTACTTC.

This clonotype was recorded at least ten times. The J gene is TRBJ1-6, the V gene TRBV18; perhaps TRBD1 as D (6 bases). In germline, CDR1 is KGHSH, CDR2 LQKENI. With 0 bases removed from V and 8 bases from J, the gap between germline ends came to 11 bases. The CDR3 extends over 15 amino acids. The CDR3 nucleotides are TGTGCCAGCTCACCACCAAGCCAGGGGCATTCACCCCTCCACTTT. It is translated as CASSPPSQGHSPLHF.

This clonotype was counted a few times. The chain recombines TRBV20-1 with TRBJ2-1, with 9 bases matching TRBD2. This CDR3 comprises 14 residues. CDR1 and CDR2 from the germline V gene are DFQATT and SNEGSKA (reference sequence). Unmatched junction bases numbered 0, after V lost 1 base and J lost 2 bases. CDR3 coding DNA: TGCAGTGCTAGAGGCGGGGGGGCCTACAATGAGCAGTTCTTC. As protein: CSARGGGAYNEQFF.

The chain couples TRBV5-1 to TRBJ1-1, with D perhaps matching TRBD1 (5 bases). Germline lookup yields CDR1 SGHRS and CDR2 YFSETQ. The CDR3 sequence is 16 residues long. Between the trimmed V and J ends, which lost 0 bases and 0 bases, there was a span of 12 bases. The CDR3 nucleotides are TGCGCCAGCAGCTTGGCCCAGGGAAGCATGAACACTGAAGCTTTCTTT. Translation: CASSLAQGSMNTEAFF.

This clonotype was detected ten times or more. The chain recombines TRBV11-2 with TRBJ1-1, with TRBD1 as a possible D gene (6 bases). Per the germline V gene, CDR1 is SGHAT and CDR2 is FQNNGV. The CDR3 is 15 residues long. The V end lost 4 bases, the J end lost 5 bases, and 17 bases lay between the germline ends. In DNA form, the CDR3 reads TGTGCCAGCAGCTCCCCCGGGGGCGATTGGACTGAAGCTTTCTTT. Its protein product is CASSSPGGDWTEAFF.

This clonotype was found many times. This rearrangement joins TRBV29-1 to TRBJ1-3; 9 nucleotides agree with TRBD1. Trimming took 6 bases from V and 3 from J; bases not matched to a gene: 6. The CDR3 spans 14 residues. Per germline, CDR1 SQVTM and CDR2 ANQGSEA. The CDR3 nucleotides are TGCAGCGTCTTACAGGGGGCGGGTGGAAACACCATATATTTT. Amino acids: CSVLQGAGGNTIYF. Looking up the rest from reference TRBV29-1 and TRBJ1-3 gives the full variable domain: SAVISQKPSRDICQRGTSLTIQCQVDSQVTMMFWYRQQPGQSLTLIATANQGSEATYESGFVIDKFPISRPNLTFSTLTVSNMSPEDSSIYLCSVLQGAGGNTIYFGEGSWLTVV.

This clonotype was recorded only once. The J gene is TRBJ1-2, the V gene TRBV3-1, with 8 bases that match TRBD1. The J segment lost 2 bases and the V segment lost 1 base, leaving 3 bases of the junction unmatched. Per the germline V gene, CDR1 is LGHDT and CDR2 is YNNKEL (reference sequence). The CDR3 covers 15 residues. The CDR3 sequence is CASSQGTGMNYGYTF. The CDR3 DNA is TGTGCCAGCAGCCAAGGGACAGGGATGAACTATGGCTACACCTTC.

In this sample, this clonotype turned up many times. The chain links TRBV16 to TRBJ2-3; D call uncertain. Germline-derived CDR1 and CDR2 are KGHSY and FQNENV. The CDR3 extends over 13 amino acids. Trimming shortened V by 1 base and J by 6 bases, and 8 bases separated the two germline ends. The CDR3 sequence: CASSQFSSDTQYF. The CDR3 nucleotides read TGTGCCAGCAGCCAATTTTCCTCGGATACGCAGTATTTT. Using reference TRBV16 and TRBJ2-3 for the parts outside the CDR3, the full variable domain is GEEVAQTPKHLVRGEGQKAKLYCAPIKGHSYVFWYQQVLKNEFKFLISFQNENVFDETGMPKERFSAKCLPNSPCSLEIQATKLEDSAVYFCASSQFSSDTQYFGPGTRLTVL.

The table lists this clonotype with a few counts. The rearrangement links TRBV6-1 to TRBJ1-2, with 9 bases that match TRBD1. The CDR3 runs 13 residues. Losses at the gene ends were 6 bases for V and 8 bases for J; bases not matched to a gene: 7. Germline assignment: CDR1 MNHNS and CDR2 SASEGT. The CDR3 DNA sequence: TGTGCCAGCAGAGATACAGGGGGCCAAGGCTACACCTTC. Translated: CASRDTGGQGYTF.

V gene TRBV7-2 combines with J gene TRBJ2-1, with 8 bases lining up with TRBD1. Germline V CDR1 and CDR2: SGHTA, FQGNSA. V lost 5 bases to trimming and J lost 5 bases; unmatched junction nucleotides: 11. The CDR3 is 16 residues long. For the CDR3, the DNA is TGTGCCAGCAGCGCACCGACCGGGACAGGTGACAATGAGCAGTTCTTC. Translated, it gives CASSAPTGTGDNEQFF.

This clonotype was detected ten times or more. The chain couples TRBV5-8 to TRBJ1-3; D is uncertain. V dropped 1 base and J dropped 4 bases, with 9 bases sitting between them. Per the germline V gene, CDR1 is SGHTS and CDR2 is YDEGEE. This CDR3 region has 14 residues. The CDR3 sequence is CASSLPGPGNTIYF. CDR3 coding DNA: TGTGCCAGCAGCTTGCCCGGGCCCGGAAACACCATATATTTT.